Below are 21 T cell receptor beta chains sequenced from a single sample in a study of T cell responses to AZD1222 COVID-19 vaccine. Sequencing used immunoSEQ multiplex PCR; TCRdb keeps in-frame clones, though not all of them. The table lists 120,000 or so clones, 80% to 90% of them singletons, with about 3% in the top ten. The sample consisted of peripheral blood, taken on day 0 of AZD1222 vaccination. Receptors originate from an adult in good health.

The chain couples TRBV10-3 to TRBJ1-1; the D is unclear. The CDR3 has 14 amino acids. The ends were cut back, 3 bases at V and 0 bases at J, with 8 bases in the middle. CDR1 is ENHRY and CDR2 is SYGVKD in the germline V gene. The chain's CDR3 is CAISDFGLNTEAFF. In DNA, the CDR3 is TGTGCCATCAGTGACTTCGGCTTGAACACTGAAGCTTTCTTT.

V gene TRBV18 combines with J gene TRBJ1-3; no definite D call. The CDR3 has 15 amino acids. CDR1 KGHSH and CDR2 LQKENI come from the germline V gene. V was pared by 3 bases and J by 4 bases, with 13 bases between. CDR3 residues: CASSPRPGPGNTIYF. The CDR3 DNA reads TGTGCCAGCTCACCCCGCCCTGGTCCGGGAAACACCATATATTTT. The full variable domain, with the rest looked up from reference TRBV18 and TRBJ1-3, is NAGVMQNPRHLVRRRGQEARLRCSPMKGHSHVYWYRQLPEEGLKFMVYLQKENIIDESGMPKERFSAEFPKEGPSILRIQQVVRGDSAAYFCASSPRPGPGNTIYFGEGSWLTVV.

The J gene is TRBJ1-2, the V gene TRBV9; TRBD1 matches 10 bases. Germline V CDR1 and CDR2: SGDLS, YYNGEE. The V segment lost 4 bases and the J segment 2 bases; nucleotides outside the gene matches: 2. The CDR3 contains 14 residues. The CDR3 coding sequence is TGTGCCAGCAGCCTGGGACAGGGGAACTATGGCTACACCTTC. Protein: CASSLGQGNYGYTF.

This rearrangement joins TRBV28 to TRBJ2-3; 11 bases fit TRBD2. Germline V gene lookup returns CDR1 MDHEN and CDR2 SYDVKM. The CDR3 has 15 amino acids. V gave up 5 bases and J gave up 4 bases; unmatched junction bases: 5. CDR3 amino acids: CASSATSGMADTQYF. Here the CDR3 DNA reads TGTGCCAGCAGTGCGACTAGCGGGATGGCAGATACGCAGTATTTT.

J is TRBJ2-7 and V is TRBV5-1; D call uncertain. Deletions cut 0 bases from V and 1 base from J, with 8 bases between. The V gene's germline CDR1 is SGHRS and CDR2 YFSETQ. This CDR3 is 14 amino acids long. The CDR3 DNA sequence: TGCGCCAGCAGCTTGGAAGCAGGATCCTACGAGCAGTACTTC. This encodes CASSLEAGSYEQYF.

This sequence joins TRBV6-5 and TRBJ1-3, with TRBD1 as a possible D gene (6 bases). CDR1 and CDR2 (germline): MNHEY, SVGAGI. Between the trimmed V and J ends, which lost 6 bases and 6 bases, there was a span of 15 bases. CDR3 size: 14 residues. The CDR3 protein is CASRWSGVLNTIYF. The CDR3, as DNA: TGTGCCAGCAGGTGGTCAGGGGTGCTAAACACCATATATTTT.

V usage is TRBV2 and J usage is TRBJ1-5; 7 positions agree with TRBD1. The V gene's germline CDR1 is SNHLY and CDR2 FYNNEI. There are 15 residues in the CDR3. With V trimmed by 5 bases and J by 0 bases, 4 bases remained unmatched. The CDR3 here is CASSRGRDSNQPQHF. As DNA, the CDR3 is TGTGCCAGCAGTAGGGGGCGAGATAGCAATCAGCCCCAGCATTTT. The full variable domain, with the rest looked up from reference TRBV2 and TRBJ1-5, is EPEVTQTPSHQVTQMGQEVILRCVPISNHLYFYWYRQILGQKVEFLVSFYNNEISEKSEIFDDQFSVERPDGSNFTLKIRSTKLEDSAMYFCASSRGRDSNQPQHFGDGTRLSIL.

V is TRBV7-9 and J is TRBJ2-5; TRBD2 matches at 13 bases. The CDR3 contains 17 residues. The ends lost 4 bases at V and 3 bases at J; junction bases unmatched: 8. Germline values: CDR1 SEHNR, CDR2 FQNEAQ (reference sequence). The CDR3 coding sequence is TGTGCCAGCAGCTCGCGACTAGCGGGGGGAAGGAAAGAGACCCAGTACTTC. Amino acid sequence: CASSSRLAGGRKETQYF.

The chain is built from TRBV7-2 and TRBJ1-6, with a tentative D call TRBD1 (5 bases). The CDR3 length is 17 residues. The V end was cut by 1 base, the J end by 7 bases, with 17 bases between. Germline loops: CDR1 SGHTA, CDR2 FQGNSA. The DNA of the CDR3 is TGTGCCAGCAGCTTAGTAACCTGGGGGGTGCGGAATTCACCCCTCCACTTT. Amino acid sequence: CASSLVTWGVRNSPLHF.

The CDR3 protein is CASSELMDPGGYNSPLHF. For the CDR3, the DNA is TGTGCCAGCTCCGAATTGATGGACCCAGGGGGCTACAATTCACCCCTCCACTTT. This chain connects TRBV18 to TRBJ1-6; TRBD1 matches at 8 bases. Germline values: CDR1 KGHSH, CDR2 LQKENI. CDR3 size: 18 residues. V shed 6 bases, J shed 7 bases, and the junction held 17 bases outside the gene matches.

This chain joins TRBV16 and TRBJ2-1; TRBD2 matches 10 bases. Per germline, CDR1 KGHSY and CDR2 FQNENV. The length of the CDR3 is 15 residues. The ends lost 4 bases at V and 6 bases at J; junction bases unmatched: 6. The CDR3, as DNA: TGTGCCAGCAGCCCGACTAGCGGGCCCCTCAATGAGCAGTTCTTC. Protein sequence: CASSPTSGPLNEQFF.

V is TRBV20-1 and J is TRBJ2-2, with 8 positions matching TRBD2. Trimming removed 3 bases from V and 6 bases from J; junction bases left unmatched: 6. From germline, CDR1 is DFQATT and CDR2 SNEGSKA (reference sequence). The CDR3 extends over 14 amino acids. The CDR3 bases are TGCAGTGCTAGTAAGGCGGGGGGAGCCGGGGAGCTGTTTTTT. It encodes CSASKAGGAGELFF.

Here the CDR3 reads CASRSTGALHQPQHF. CDR3 bases: TGTGCCAGCAGATCGACAGGGGCCCTCCATCAGCCCCAGCATTTT. The chain uses TRBV6-5 and TRBJ1-5; TRBD1 agrees at 8 bases. The CDR3 runs 15 residues. With V trimmed by 6 bases and J by 5 bases, 9 bases remained unmatched. From germline, CDR1 is MNHEY and CDR2 SVGAGI.

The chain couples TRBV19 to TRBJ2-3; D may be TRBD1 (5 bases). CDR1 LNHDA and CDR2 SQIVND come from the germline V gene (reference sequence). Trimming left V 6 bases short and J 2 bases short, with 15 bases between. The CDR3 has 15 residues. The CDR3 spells CASSLWGGVTDTQYF. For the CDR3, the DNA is TGTGCCAGTAGCCTATGGGGCGGAGTCACAGATACGCAGTATTTT.

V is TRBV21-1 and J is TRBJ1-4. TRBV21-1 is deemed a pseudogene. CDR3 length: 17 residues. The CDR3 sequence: CASRGHLTARTNEKLFF. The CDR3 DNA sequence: TGTGCCAGCAGGGGCCACTTAACGGCTAGAACTAATGAAAAACTGTTTTTT.

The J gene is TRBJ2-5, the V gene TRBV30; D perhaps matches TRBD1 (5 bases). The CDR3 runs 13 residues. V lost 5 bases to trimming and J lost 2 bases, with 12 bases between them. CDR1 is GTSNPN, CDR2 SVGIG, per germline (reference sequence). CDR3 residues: CAWSHRLQETQYF. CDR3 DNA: TGTGCCTGGTCACACAGGCTACAAGAGACCCAGTACTTC.

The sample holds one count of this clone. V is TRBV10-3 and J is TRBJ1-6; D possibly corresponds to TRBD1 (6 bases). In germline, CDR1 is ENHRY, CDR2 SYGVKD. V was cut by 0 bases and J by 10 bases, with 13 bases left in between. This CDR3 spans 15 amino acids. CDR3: CAISESLQGYSPLHF. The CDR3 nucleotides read TGTGCCATCAGTGAGTCGTTACAGGGTTACTCACCCCTCCACTTT.

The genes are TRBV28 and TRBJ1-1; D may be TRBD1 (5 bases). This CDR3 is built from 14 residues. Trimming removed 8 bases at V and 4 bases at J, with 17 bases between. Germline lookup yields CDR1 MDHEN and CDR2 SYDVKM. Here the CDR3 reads CASGLAGAGTEAFF. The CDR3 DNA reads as TGTGCCAGCGGACTGGCCGGGGCTGGCACTGAAGCTTTCTTT.

CDR3 nucleotide sequence: TGTGCCAGCTCACAACAGGGGACAGGCCCCTCTGGAAACACCATATATTTT. It translates to CASSQQGTGPSGNTIYF. The J gene is TRBJ1-3, the V gene TRBV18, with 8 nucleotides matching TRBD1. With V trimmed by 4 bases and J by 0 bases, 8 bases remained unmatched. This CDR3 spans 17 amino acids. Germline-derived CDR1 and CDR2 are KGHSH and LQKENI.

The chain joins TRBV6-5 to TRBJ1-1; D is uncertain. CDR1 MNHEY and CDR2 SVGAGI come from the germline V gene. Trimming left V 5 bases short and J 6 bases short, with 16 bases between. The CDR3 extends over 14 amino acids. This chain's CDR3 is CASSPFSALAEAFF. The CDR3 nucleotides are TGTGCCAGCAGTCCATTCTCCGCTCTAGCTGAAGCTTTCTTT.

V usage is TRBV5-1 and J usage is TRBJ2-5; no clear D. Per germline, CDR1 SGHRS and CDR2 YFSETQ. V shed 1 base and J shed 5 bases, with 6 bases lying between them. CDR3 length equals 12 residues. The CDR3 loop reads CASSLWLETQYF. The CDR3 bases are TGCGCCAGCAGCTTGTGGTTGGAGACCCAGTACTTC.